This T cell receptor (beta chain) was obtained from a study of T cell repertoires in cytomegalovirus infection. CDR3 length: 15 residues. V lost 2 bases and J 3 bases, leaving 10 bases between the germline ends. In germline, CDR1 is MNHNY, CDR2 SVGAGI (reference sequence). TCRdb re-called the reads with MiXCR, one entry per CDR3 protein. Found here are some 250,000 distinct CDR3 sequences, around 9% of them singletons; the top ten hold about 16%. This clonotype was detected many times. Material: PBMCs. The sequence was obtained from a human donor in good health (CMV status not recorded). Some clones in this sample may be carry-over from other donors' samples. The rearrangement uses TRBV6-6 and TRBJ2-2; D call uncertain. For the CDR3, the DNA is TGTGCCAGCAGTTACCCGGAAGACTACACCGGGGAGCTGTTTTTT. Translated: CASSYPEDYTGELFF.